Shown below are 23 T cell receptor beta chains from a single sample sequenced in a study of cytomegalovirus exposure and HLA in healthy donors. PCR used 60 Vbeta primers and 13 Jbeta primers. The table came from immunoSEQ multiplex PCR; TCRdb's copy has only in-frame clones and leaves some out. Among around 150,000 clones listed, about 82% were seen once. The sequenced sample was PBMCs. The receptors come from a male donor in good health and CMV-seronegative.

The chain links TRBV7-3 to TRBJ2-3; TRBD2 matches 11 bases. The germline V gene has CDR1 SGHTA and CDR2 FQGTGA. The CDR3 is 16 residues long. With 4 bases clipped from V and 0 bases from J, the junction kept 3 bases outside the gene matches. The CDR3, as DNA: TGTGCCAGCAGCTCCGGACTAGCGGGCAGCACAGATACGCAGTATTTT. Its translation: CASSSGLAGSTDTQYF.

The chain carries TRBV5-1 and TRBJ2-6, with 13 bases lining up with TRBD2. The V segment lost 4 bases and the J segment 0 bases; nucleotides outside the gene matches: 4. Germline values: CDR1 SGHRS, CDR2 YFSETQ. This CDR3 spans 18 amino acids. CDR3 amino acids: CASSRTSGGLSGANVLTF. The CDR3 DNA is TGCGCCAGCAGCCGGACTAGCGGGGGTCTCTCTGGGGCCAACGTCCTGACTTTC.

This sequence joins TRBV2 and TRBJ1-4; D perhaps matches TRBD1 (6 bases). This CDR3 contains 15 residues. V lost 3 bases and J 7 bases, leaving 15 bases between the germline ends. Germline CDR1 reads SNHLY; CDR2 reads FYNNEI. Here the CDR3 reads CASSEVRGAGEKLFF. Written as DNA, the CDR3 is TGTGCCAGCAGTGAGGTCCGGGGGGCGGGTGAAAAACTGTTTTTT.

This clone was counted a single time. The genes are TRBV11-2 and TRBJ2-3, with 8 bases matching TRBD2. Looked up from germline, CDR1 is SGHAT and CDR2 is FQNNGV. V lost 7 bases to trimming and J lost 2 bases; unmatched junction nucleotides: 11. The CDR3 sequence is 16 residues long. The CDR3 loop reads CASTFGGGGPTDTQYF. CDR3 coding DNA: TGTGCCAGCACCTTCGGGGGCGGGGGGCCCACAGATACGCAGTATTTT.

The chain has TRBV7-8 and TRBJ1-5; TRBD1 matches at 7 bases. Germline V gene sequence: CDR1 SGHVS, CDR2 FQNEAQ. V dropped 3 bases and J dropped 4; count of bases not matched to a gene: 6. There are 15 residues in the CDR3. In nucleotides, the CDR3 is TGTGCCAGCAGCTTTAGAGGGACAGCTAATCAGCCCCAGCATTTT. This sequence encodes CASSFRGTANQPQHF.

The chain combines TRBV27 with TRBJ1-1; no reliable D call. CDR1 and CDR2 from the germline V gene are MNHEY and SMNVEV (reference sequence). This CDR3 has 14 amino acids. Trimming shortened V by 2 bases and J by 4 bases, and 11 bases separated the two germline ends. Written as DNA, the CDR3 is TGTGCCAGCAGTTTAAGTCGGGATGTCACTGAAGCTTTCTTT. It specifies CASSLSRDVTEAFF.

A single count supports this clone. The CDR3 DNA sequence: TGTGCCAGCAGTCGGGACAGGGGGAGCTACAATGAGCAGTTCTTC. It specifies CASSRDRGSYNEQFF. The chain links TRBV28 to TRBJ2-1, with TRBD1 matching 11 bases. The CDR3 totals 15 residues. Trimming removed 5 bases from V and 3 bases from J; junction bases left unmatched: 3. Germline V gene sequence: CDR1 MDHEN, CDR2 SYDVKM. Drawing the rest from reference TRBV28 and TRBJ2-1, the complete variable domain is DVKVTQSSRYLVKRTGEKVFLECVQDMDHENMFWYRQDPGLGLRLIYFSYDVKMKEKGDIPEGYSVSREKKERFSLILESASTNQTSMYLCASSRDRGSYNEQFFGPGTRLTVL.

CDR3 sequence: CAWSDKGQSNQPQHF. The CDR3 DNA sequence: TGTGCCTGGAGTGATAAAGGACAGAGCAATCAGCCCCAGCATTTT. The chain joins TRBV30 to TRBJ1-5; tentative D call: TRBD1 (6 bases). The CDR3 is 15 amino acids. V was pared by 1 base and J by 1 base, with 11 bases between. Germline V gene data show CDR1 as GTSNPN and CDR2 as SVGIG (reference sequence).

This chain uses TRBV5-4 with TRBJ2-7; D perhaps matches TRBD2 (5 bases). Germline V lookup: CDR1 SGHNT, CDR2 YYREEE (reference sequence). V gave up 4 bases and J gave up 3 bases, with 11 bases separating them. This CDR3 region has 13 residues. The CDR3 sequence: CASSPGEGYEQYF. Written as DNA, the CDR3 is TGTGCCAGCAGCCCCGGGGAAGGCTACGAGCAGTACTTC.

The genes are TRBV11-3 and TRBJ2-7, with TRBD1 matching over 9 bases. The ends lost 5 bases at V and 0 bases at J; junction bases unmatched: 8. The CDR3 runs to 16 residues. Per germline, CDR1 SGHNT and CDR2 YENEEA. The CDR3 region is CASSKRTGEDSYEQYF. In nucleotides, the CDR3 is TGTGCCAGCAGCAAGCGGACAGGGGAGGACTCCTACGAGCAGTACTTC.

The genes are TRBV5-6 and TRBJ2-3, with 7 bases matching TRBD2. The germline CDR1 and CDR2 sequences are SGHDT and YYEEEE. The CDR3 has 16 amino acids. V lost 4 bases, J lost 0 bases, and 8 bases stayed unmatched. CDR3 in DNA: TGTGCCAGCAGCAAAGCGGGGACCACTAGCACAGATACGCAGTATTTT. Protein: CASSKAGTTSTDTQYF. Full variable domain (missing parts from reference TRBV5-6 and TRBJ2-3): DAGVTQSPTHLIKTRGQQVTLRCSPKSGHDTVSWYQQALGQGPQFIFQYYEEEERQRGNFPDRFSGHQFPNYSSELNVNALLLGDSALYLCASSKAGTTSTDTQYFGPGTRLTVL.

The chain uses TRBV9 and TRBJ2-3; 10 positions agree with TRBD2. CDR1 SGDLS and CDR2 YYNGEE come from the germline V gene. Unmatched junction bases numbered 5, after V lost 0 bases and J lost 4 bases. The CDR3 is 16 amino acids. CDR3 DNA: TGTGCCAGCAGCGTAGCTAGCGGGGGAGTAGCAGATACGCAGTATTTT. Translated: CASSVASGGVADTQYF. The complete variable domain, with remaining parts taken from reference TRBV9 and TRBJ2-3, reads DSGVTQTPKHLITATGQRVTLRCSPRSGDLSVYWYQQSLDQGLQFLIQYYNGEERAKGNILERFSAQQFPDLHSELNLSSLELGDSALYFCASSVASGGVADTQYFGPGTRLTVL.

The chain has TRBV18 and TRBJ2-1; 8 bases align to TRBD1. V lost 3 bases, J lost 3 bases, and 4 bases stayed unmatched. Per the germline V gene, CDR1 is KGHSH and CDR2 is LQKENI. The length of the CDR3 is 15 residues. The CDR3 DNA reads TGTGCCAGCTCACCTGACAGGGGCCACTACAATGAGCAGTTCTTC. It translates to CASSPDRGHYNEQFF.

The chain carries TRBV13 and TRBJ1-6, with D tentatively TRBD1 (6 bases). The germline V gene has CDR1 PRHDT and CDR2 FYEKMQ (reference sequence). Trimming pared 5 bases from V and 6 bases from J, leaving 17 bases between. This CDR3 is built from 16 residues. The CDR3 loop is CASSQTGQKRNSPLHF. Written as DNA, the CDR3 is TGTGCCAGCAGCCAAACCGGACAGAAACGTAATTCACCCCTCCACTTT.

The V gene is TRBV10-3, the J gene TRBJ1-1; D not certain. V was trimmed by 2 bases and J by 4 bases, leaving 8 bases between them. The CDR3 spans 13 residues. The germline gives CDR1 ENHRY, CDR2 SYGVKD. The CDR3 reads CAISEPPRTEAFF. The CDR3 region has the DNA TGTGCCATCAGTGAGCCGCCGCGCACTGAAGCTTTCTTT.

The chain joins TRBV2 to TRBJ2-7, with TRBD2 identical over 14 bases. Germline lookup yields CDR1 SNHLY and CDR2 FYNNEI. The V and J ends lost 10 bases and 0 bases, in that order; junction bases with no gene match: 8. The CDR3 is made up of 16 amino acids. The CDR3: CATEGTSGGLSYEQYF. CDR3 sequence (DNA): TGTGCCACCGAAGGGACTAGCGGGGGACTCTCCTACGAGCAGTACTTC.

The DNA of the CDR3 is TGTGCCAGCAGTTACGGACTAGCGGGGGCCACAGATACGCAGTATTTT. It yields the protein CASSYGLAGATDTQYF. This chain links TRBV27 with TRBJ2-3; TRBD2 matches 13 bases. The V gene's germline CDR1 is MNHEY and CDR2 SMNVEV (reference sequence). V dropped 4 bases and J dropped 2; count of bases not matched to a gene: 3. This CDR3 contains 16 residues.

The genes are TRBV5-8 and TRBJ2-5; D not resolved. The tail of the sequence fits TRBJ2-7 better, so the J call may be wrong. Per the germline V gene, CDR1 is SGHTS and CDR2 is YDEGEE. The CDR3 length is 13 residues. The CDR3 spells CASSLYSSYEQYF. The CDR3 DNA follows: TGTGCCAGCAGTCTTTACAGCTCCTACGAGCAGTACTTC.

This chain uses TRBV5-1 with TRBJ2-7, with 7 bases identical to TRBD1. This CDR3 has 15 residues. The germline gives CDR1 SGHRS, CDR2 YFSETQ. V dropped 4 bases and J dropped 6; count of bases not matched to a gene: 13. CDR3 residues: CASSLGTVATGEQYF. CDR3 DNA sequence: TGCGCCAGCAGCCTCGGGACAGTCGCTACGGGCGAGCAGTACTTC.

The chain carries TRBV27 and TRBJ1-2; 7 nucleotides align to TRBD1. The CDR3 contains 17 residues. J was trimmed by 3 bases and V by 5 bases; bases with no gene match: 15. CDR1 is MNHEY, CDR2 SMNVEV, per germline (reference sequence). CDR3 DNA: TGTGCCAGCAGTCCCCAAGACCGGGGACAGAGGGACTATGGCTACACCTTC. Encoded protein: CASSPQDRGQRDYGYTF.

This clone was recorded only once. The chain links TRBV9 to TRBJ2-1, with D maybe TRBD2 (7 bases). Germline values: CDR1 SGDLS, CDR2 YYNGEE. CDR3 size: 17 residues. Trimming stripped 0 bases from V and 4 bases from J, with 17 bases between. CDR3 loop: CASSVEGAGAIYNEQFF. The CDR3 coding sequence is TGTGCCAGCAGCGTAGAGGGTGCGGGGGCAATTTACAATGAGCAGTTCTTC.

The CDR3 bases are TGTGCCAGCTCACCAAACAGGGCTACCTATGGCTACACCTTC. It is translated as CASSPNRATYGYTF. V is TRBV18 and J is TRBJ1-2, with D perhaps matching TRBD1 (6 bases). Trimming took 2 bases from V and 4 from J, leaving 11 bases between them. Germline CDR1 KGHSH, CDR2 LQKENI. The CDR3 spans 14 residues.

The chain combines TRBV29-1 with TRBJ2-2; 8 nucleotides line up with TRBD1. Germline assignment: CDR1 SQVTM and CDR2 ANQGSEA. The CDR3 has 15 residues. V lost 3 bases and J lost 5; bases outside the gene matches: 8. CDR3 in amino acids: CSVDGAGGSTGELFF. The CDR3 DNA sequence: TGCAGCGTTGATGGGGCAGGGGGCTCGACCGGGGAGCTGTTTTTT.